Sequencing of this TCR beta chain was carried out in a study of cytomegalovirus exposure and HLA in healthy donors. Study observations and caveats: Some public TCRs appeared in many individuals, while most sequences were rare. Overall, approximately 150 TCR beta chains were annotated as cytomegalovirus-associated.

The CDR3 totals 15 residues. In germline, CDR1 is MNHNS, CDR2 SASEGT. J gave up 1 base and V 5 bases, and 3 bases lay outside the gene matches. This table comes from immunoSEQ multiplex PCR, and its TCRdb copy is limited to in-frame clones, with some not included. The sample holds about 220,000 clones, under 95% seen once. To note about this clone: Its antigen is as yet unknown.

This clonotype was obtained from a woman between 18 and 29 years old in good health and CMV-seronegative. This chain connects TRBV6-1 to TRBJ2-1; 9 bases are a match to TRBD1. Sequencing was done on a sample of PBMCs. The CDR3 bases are TGTGCCAGCAGTTTCGGACAGGGGTCCTACAATGAGCAGTTCTTC. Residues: CASSFGQGSYNEQFF.